Sequencing of this T cell receptor (beta chain) was carried out in a study of blood T cell repertoires in COVID-19. This clone was seen a few times. Some clones are missing from TCRdb's copy, which holds only in-frame ones; the method was immunoSEQ multiplex PCR. The repertoire holds around 400,000 clones, with 80% to 90% as singletons. This receptor was identified in a woman aged 30 to 39 with COVID-19, enrolled during active disease. Sequenced material: peripheral blood.

CDR3 in amino acids: CASSPVDRGPEQYF. The CDR3 DNA follows: TGTGCCAGCAGCCCCGTCGACAGGGGGCCCGAGCAGTACTTC. The V call is TRBV7-8, the J call TRBJ2-7; 10 nucleotides align to TRBD1. The V and J ends lost 5 bases and 6 bases, in that order; junction bases with no gene match: 7. The CDR3 has 14 residues. Germline V gene sequence: CDR1 SGHVS, CDR2 FQNEAQ.